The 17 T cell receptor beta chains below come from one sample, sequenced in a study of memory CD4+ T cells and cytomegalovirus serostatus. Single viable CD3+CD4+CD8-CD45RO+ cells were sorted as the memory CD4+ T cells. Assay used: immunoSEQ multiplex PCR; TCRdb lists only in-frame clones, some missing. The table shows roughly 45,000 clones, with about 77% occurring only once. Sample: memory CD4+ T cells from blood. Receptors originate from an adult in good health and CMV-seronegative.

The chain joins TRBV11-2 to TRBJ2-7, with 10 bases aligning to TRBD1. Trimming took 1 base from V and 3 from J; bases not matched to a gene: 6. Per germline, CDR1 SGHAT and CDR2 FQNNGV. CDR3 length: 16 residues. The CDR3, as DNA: TGTGCCAGCAGCTTAGTGGCCGGACAGGGGGGCTACGAGCAGTACTTC. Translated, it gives CASSLVAGQGGYEQYF.

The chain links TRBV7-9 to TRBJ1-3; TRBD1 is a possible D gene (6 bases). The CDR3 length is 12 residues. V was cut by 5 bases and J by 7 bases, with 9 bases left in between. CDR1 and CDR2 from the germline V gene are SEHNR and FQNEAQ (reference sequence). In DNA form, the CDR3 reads TGTGCCAGCAGCCTAGGGGGGAACACCATATATTTT. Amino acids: CASSLGGNTIYF.

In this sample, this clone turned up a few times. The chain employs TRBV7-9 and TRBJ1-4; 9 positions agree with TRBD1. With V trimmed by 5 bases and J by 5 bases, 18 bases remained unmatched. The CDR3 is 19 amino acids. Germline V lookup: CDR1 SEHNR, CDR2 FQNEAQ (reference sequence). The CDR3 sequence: CASSTPGQGFDEGNEKLFF. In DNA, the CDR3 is TGTGCCAGCAGCACCCCGGGACAGGGATTCGACGAAGGGAATGAAAAACTGTTTTTT.

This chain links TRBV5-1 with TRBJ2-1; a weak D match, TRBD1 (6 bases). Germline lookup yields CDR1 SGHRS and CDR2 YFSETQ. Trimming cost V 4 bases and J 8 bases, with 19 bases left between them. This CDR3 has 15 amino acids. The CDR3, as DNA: TGCGCCAGCAGCCAAATCCAGCAGGGGCGGGATGAGCAGTTCTTC. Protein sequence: CASSQIQQGRDEQFF.

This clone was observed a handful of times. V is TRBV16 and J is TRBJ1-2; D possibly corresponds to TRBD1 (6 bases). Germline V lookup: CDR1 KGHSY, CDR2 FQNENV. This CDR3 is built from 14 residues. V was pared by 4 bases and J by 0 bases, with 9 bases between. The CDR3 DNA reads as TGTGCCAGCAGCCGCGGACAGTCTAACTATGGCTACACCTTC. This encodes CASSRGQSNYGYTF.

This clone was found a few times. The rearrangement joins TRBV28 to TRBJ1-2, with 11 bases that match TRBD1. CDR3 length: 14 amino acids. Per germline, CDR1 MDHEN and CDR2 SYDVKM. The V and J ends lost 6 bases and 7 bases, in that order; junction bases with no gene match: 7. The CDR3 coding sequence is TGTGCCAGCAGCGGACAGGGGGCGCTGGGTGGCTACACCTTC. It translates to CASSGQGALGGYTF.

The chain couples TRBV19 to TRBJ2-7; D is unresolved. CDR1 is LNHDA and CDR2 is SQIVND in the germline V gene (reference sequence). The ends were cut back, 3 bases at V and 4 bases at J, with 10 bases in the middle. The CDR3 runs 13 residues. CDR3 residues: CASSIRARYEQYF. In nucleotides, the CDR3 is TGTGCCAGTAGTATCCGGGCCCGATACGAGCAGTACTTC.

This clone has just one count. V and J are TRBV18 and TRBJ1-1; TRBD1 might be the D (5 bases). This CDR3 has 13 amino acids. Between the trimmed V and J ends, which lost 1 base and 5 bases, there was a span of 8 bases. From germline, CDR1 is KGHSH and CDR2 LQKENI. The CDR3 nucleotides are TGTGCCAGCTCACCACGGGGGGGAACTGAAGCTTTCTTT. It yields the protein CASSPRGGTEAFF.

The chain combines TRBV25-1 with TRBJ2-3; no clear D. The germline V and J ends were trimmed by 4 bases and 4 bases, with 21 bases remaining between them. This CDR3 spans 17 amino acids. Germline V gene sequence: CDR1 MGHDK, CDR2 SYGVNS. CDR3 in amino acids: CASSAKQTKNHPDTQYF. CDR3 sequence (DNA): TGTGCCAGCAGTGCTAAACAGACCAAGAATCACCCAGATACGCAGTATTTT.

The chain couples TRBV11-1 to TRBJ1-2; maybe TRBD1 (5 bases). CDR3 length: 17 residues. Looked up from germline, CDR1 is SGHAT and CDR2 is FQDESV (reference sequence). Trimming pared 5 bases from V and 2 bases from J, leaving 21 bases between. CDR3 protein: CASSAYPRGAGNYGYTF. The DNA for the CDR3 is TGTGCCAGCAGCGCTTATCCCCGAGGGGCAGGGAACTATGGCTACACCTTC.

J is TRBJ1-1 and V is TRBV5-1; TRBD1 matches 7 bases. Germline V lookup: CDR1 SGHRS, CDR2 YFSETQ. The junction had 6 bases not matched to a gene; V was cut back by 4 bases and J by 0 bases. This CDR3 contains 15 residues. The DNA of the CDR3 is TGCGCCAGCAGCGCCCGACAGGGCATGAACACTGAAGCTTTCTTT. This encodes CASSARQGMNTEAFF.

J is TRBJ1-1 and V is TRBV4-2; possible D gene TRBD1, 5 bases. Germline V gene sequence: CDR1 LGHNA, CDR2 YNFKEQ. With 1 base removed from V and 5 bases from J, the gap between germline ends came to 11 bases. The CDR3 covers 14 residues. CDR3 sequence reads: CASSQGPGRTEAFF. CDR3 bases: TGTGCCAGCAGCCAAGGGCCAGGGAGGACTGAAGCTTTCTTT.

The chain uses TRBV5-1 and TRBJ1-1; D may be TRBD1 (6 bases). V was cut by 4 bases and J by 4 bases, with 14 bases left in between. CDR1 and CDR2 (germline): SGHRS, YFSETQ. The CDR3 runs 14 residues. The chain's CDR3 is CASSIQGGGTEAFF. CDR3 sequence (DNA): TGCGCCAGCAGCATACAGGGCGGAGGCACTGAAGCTTTCTTT.

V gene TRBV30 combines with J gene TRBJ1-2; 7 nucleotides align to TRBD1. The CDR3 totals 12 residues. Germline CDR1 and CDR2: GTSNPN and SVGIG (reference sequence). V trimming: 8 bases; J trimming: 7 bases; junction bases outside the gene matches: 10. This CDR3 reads CAQQGGPFGYTF. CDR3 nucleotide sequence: TGTGCCCAGCAGGGGGGGCCTTTTGGCTACACCTTC.

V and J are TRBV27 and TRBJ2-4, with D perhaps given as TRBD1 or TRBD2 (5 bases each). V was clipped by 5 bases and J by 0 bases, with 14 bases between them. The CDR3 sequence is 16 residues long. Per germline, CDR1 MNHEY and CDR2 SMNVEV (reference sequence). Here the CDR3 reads CASSGTGTLAKNIQYF. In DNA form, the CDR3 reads TGTGCCAGCAGTGGGACGGGGACCCTAGCCAAAAACATTCAGTACTTC.

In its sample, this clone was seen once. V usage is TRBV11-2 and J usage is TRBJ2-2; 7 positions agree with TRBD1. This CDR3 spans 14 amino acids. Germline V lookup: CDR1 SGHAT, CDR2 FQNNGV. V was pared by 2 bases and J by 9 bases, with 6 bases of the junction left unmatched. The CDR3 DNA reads TGTGCCAGCAGCTTACGCGACAGGGTCCGGGAGCTGTTTTTT. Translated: CASSLRDRVRELFF. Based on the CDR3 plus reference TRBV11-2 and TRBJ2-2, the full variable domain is EAGVAQSPRYKIIEKRQSVAFWCNPISGHATLYWYQQILGQGPKLLIQFQNNGVVDDSQLPKDRFSAERLKGVDSTLKIQPAKLEDSAVYLCASSLRDRVRELFFGEGSRLTVL.

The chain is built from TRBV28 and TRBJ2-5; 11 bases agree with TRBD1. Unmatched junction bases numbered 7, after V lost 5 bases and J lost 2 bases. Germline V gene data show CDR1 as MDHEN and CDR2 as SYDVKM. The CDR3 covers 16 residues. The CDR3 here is CASSGGTGGGQETQYF. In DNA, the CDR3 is TGTGCCAGCAGTGGGGGGACAGGGGGTGGGCAAGAGACCCAGTACTTC.